The clone carrying this T cell receptor beta chain was recorded a few times. Its antigen is not known. Germline CDR1 LGHDT, CDR2 YNNKEL (reference sequence). The CDR3 totals 14 residues. Deletions cut 6 bases from V and 5 bases from J, with 16 bases between. Unique molecular identifiers tagged the TCR beta cDNA libraries. From the PCR reads, TCRdb called clonotypes with MiXCR, one entry per CDR3 protein. The sample has roughly 570,000 distinct CDR3 sequences, around a third seen once. This record comes from a study of post-analysis software for immune sequencing data. Study-wide results and caveats: About 5 TRBV segments (TRBV5-6, TRBV5-1 and TRBV20-1 among them) occurred more frequently in patients than in controls. Under F measure analysis, samples from one preparation batch co-clustered strongly.

The sequenced sample consisted of blood. The origin of this receptor is a girl aged 2 to 17 with multiple sclerosis. The chain has TRBV3-1 and TRBJ1-1; maybe TRBD1 (5 bases). CDR3 sequence reads: CASRERGDRTEAFF. CDR3 coding DNA: TGTGCCAGCAGGGAAAGGGGTGACCGAACTGAAGCTTTCTTT.